Detailed here is one T cell receptor (beta chain). Antigen: not known. This sample was included in a study of post-analysis software for immune sequencing data. Study outcomes and limitations: Versus controls, multiple sclerosis patients showed significantly lower diversity (normalized Chao1). The five TRBV segments detected at higher frequency in patients than in controls included TRBV5-6, TRBV5-1 and TRBV20-1. Samples from a shared batch, those prepared together, strongly co-clustered by F measure.

CDR1 SGHVS and CDR2 FQNEAQ come from the germline V gene. Trimming at V came to 3 bases and at J to 8 bases, leaving 9 bases not matched to a gene. This CDR3 region has 14 residues. Unique molecular identifiers were carried by the TCR beta cDNA libraries. TCRdb passed the PCR reads through MiXCR, listing each CDR3 protein once. This repertoire shows about 770,000 distinct CDR3 sequences, 46% found once; its top ten account for approximately 4.4%. The receptor's source is a girl aged 5-17 years with multiple sclerosis. Source material: blood. The chain employs TRBV7-8 and TRBJ1-2, with 7 nucleotides matching TRBD1. CDR3 residues: CASSLGTASRGYTF. The CDR3 bases are TGTGCCAGCAGCTTGGGGACAGCCTCGAGGGGCTACACCTTC.